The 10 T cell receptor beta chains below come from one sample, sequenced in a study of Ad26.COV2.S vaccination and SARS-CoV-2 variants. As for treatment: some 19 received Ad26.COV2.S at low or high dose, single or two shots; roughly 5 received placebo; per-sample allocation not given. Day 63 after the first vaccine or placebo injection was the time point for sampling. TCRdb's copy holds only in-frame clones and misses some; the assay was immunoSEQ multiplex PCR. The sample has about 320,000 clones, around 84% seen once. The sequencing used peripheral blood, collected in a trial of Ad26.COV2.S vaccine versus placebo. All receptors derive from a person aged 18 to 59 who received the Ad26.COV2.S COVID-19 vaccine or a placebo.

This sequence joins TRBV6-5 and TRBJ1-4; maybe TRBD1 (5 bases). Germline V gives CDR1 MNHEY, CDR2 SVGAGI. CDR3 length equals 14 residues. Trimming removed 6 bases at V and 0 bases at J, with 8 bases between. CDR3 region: CASSQGATNEKLFF. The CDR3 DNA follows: TGTGCCAGCAGCCAGGGTGCAACTAATGAAAAACTGTTTTTT.

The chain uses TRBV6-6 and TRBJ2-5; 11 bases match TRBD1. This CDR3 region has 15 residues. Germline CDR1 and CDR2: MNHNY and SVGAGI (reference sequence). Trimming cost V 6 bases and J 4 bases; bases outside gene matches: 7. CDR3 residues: CASRIGGTGGETQYF. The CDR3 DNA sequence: TGTGCCAGCAGAATCGGAGGGACAGGGGGAGAGACCCAGTACTTC.

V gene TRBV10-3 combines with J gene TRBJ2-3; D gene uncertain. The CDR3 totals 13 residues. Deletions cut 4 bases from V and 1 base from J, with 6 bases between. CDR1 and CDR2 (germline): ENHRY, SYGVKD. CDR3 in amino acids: CAISAQGTDTQYF. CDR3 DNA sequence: TGTGCCATCAGTGCCCAGGGCACAGATACGCAGTATTTT.

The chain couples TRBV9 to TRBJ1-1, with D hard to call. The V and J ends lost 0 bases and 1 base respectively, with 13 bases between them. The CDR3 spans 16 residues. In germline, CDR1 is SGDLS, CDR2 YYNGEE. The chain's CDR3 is CASSVVGSHANTEAFF. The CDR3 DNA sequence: TGTGCCAGCAGCGTAGTAGGCAGCCATGCGAACACTGAAGCTTTCTTT.

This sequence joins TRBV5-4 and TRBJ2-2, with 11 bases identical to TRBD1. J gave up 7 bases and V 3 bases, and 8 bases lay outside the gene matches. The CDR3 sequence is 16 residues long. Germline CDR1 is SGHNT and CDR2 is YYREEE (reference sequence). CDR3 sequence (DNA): TGTGCCAGCAGCTCATTGCCGGGACAGGGGGACGGGGAGCTGTTTTTT. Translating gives CASSSLPGQGDGELFF.

The CDR3 coding sequence is TGCGCCAGCAGCCAAGATCCCAACAGGGGAAACTATGGCTACACCTTC. This translates into CASSQDPNRGNYGYTF. V is TRBV4-1 and J is TRBJ1-2, with 7 nucleotides matching TRBD1. There are 16 residues in the CDR3. Germline-derived CDR1 and CDR2 are MGHRA and YSYEKL. The ends lost 0 bases at V and 2 bases at J; junction bases unmatched: 6.

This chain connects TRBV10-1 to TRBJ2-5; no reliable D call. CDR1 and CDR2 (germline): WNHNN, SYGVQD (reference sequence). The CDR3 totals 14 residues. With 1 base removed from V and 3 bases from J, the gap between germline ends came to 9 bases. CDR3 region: CASSELVGKETQYF. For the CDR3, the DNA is TGCGCCAGCAGTGAGTTGGTGGGGAAAGAGACCCAGTACTTC.

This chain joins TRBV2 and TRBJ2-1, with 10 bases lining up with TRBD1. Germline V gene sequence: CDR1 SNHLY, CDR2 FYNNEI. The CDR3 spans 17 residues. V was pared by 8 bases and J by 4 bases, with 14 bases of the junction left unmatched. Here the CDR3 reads CASYRGGTGVTYNEQFF. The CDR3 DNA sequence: TGTGCCAGCTATAGGGGAGGGACAGGGGTTACTTACAATGAGCAGTTCTTC. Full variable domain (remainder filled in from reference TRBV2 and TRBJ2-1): EPEVTQTPSHQVTQMGQEVILRCVPISNHLYFYWYRQILGQKVEFLVSFYNNEISEKSEIFDDQFSVERPDGSNFTLKIRSTKLEDSAMYFCASYRGGTGVTYNEQFFGPGTRLTVL.

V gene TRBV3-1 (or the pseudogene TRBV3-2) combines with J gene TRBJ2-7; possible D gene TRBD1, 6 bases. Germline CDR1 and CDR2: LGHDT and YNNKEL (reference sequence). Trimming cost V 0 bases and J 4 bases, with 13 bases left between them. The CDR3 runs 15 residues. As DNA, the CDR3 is TGTGCCAGCAGCCAAGAACCCACAGGGTCGTACGAGCAGTACTTC. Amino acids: CASSQEPTGSYEQYF.

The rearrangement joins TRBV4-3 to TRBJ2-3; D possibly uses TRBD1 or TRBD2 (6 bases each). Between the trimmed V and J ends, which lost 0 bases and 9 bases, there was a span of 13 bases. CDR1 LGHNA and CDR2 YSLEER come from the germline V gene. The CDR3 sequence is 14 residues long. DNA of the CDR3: TGCGCCAGCAGCCAAGACGGGGGCCCCAGAACGCAGTATTTT. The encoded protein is CASSQDGGPRTQYF.